The entry that follows covers one TCR beta chain sequence. Only a few counts were recorded for this clone. The clone's antigen remains unknown. Base qualities are missing; no much larger clone stands one base away. The data were obtained in a study of cytomegalovirus exposure and HLA in healthy donors (TCRdb year 2017). Describing the broader study: An earlier analysis of under 600 of the donors reported about 250 Gb of sequence data and 100 million to 130 million unique TCR beta sequences from about 200 million T cells. On average, over 200,000 unique TCR beta nucleotide sequences were sequenced per donor among a few hundred genotyped donors of the cohort, with 15% to 20% of those sequences being non-productive. An earlier analysis of more than 450 of the donors used high-throughput TCR beta sequencing to judge whether each TCR beta V gene segment behaved as functional or pseudogenic. A later genetic analysis used genome-wide SNP genotypes for about 65% of the 666 donors, treating that subset as a discovery cohort. Besides the first cohort of more than 650 subjects, a separate validation cohort made up of 120 different subjects was used. To predict cytomegalovirus infection status, the study brought together high-throughput TCR immunosequencing, statistical association of individual TCRs with disease status, and machine learning. Four to six DR-DQ haplotypes were handled as single units for association and clustering because linkage in the cohort was strong. The study was designed to test whether signatures of past pathogen exposure could be identified by cataloging public T cell receptors. Roughly 310 gigabases of sequencing data and approximately 80 million unique TCR sequences were included in an early release covering around 650 HLA-typed donors. Donor age, sex, ethnicity and CMV serostatus were compiled together with the repertoire data. All discovery cohort repertoires had been generated on a single sequencing platform. The study profiled the T cell repertoires of hundreds of subjects by immunosequencing and related them to cytomegalovirus serostatus. In the later analysis, no new phenotypic data were used to find candidate immune exposures; instead, reliance was placed on TCR beta sequences and their occurrence across donors. Among the approximately 420 genotyped donors, under 90% belonged to the genetic ancestry cluster associated with self-reported Caucasian donors. A later analysis re-examined previously published TCR beta repertoires from just over 650 donors and added high-resolution HLA genotyping to investigate patterns of TCR occurrence. HLA typing included class I and class II loci at four-digit resolution. Typing coverage differed by locus: A, B, C, DRB1 and DQB1 were typed in about 620-640 donors, DQA1 in roughly 510, DPA1 in some 600, and DPB1 in 400 to 480.

Based on the germline V gene, the CDR1 and CDR2 sequences are SQVTM and ANQGSEA. The CDR3 holds 13 amino acids from the cysteine to the phenylalanine. CDR3 DNA is the only sequence kept; it has 39 bases, read in frame from the first base. Trimming costs V 5 bases and J 6 bases, and their ends lie 14 bases apart. The cohort comprised 550 to 700 healthy bone marrow donors. At the time of sampling, all cohort members were nominally healthy, though unrecorded immune exposures were likely present. The donor was CMV seropositive and was included in the group of almost 300 seropositive cohort members. Every donor gave a peripheral blood sample, and the peripheral blood mononuclear cells from that sample were used for TCR beta sequencing. Genomic DNA extraction from the blood cell samples was performed with the Qiagen DNeasy Blood Extraction Kit. The paper's findings and limits, for the study overall: In the study, 164 TCR beta chains were listed as associated with cytomegalovirus. Assigning TCR associations to individual alleles was difficult when HLA alleles, especially DR and DQ, strongly co-occurred. HLA typing was unavailable for some donors at each locus, so association tests used only the typed subset. A later genetic analysis reported fewer N-insertions in productive TCRs among donors in an Asian-associated ancestry cluster than the approximately 670-donor mean. The classifier was reported to diagnose cytomegalovirus status with high specificity and sensitivity in both the original and validation cohorts. The earlier analysis of almost 600 of the donors excluded some 15 rarely observed V segments, including chromosome 9 orphons, because counts were too low. According to a later analysis, TCR association rates differed among HLA loci, with DRB1 alleles showing the most associated TCRs and HLA-C alleles showing the fewest. In this cohort, only TCR beta chains were sequenced, and detectable features were limited by the absence of alpha or paired-chain data. A later analysis found that most CMV-associated TCR beta chains appeared HLA-restricted, with HLA associations seemingly driven largely by CMV exposure. In an earlier analysis of roughly 500 of the donors, most TCR beta V segments appeared in productive rearrangements about 87% or about 30% of the time, broadly matching IMGT annotations. Linkage disequilibrium might explain the correlated functional status among segregating V segments, but an unknown experimental factor could not be ruled out. A later genetic analysis associated a missense DCLRE1C variant with V-gene and J-gene trimming of TCR beta chains, and an independent cohort replicated the association. Sequencing depth was assumed to be roughly uniform across donors in the presence/absence analyses, though that assumption may not hold. A further reported finding was that TCR beta sequences accurately predicted the HLA-A and HLA-B alleles for most subjects in the first cohort. Most TCR sequences were observed very rarely across donors, whereas some public TCRs were present in many individuals. Several of the top co-occurrence clusters appeared to be linked to parvovirus B19, influenza, CMV and Epstein-Barr virus, according to a later analysis. Some IMGT-functional V segments, including TRBV6-2 and TRBV6-3, could not be told apart with the 87-base-pair reads, so those segments were excluded. The sequencing pipeline was judged likely to have produced a cluster of highly shared sequence variants as a technical artifact. In vitro tests confirmed that a few of the cytomegalovirus-associated TCR beta chains recognize cytomegalovirus antigens. For the cohort, immune exposure information was limited to CMV serostatus. According to the authors, the approach could potentially be generalized to other disease states and immunological phenotypes. In a later analysis, HLA-associated TCR beta chains showed more clonal expansion and lower generation probabilities than non-associated chains that were equally common. A later analysis associated around 16,000 TCR beta sequences with specific HLA alleles at a false discovery rate of 0.05.

Libraries came from the immunoSEQ multiplex PCR assay. For the multiplex PCR, a mixture combining 60 forward primers for TCR Vbeta segments and 13 reverse primers for TCR Jbeta segments was used. The CDR3 region of rearranged TCR beta genes was amplified from genomic DNA with a multiplex PCR assay. The amplified TCR beta libraries were sequenced on the Illumina HiSeq System as 87-base-pair reads. On the study's bioinformatics: A later analysis tallied around 80 million unique TCR beta chains across the 700 or so repertoires, and approximately 12 million of those chains were shared by two or more donors. A nearest-neighbor algorithm error-corrected the raw reads and collapsed the reads into unique sequences, merging closely related sequences to remove PCR and sequencing errors. Alignment of CDR3 sequences to IMGT reference sequences was used to assign V, D and J gene segments. For a sequence to be retained, a match of at least six nucleotides was required to both a V gene segment and a J gene segment. A rearrangement counted as productive if the CDR3 had no stop codons and remained in frame with V and J, and every other rearrangement counted as non-productive. Following IMGT convention, CDR3 was defined as the stretch from the second conserved V-encoded cysteine to the conserved J-encoded phenylalanine. Sequences without an unambiguous match to a single V gene segment were excluded from the earlier analysis of approximately 600 of the donors. An earlier analysis of 550 to 650 of the donors classified V segments as functional when productive rearrangements were above 56.7% and as segregating when the standard deviation between donors was above 5%. A statistical classification framework was developed to diagnose cytomegalovirus status using the catalog of TCR beta chain sequences. In a later analysis, V and J genes were assigned by comparing TCR nucleotide sequences against IMGT/GENE-DB human TR gene sequences. A later analysis assigned CDR3 sequences and most-parsimonious VDJ recombination scenarios with the TCRdist pipeline. In a later analysis, every TCR beta chain was defined by the combination of its CDR3 amino acid sequence and its V-gene family, and reads without a unique V-gene family were dropped. To address suspected cross-contamination and a sequencing artifact, a later analysis removed over 500 highly shared, low-generation-probability nucleotide sequences. A later analysis calculated a clonal expansion index for each public chain from normalized within-repertoire ranks of inferred template counts. A later analysis computed generation probabilities with a VDJ recombination model fitted to out-of-frame rearrangements, and checked the results against IGoR. A later analysis scored TCR-TCR, TCR-HLA and TCR-CMV co-occurrence with hypergeometric tests, applying a repertoire-size bias correction to TCR pairs. A later analysis estimated false discovery rates by permuting HLA or CMV assignments 20 times. In a later analysis, co-occurring TCRs were grouped using DBSCAN, with TCRdist sequence similarity added in when clustering inside HLA-allele-positive subsets. Repertoires with fewer than 30,000 or more than 120,000 public chains were left out of co-occurrence clustering, as were five repertoires with anomalous nucleotide sharing. TCRdb stores this immuneACCESS table with in-frame sequences only. Part of the clones is absent; in the studies checked, under half of the shortfall reflects unresolved V genes, and no reason is known for the rest. The V and J calls and clone size are taken from that table; D and trimming were inferred from the DNA. This sample comprises approximately 150,000 clones, around 79% of them detected only once. The ten largest clones capture roughly 7.4% of the sample.

The chain couples TRBV29-1 to TRBJ1-3; tentative D gene TRBD1, with 5 bases matching. Sequencing was done on a sample of PBMCs. The sequence was obtained from a male donor in good health and CMV-seropositive. The CDR3 corresponds to CSVSDNGLNTIYF. The sequenced DNA is TGCAGCGTTTCGGACAATGGCCTAAACACCATATATTTT.